One and the same sample provided the 32 T cell receptor beta chains below, sequenced in a study of control samples from healthy donors and cancer patients. The method was immunoSEQ multiplex PCR; TCRdb's version includes in-frame clones alone and lacks a portion of them. In total, the table holds 150,000 to 200,000 clones. The sample taken for sequencing was blood. These receptors were collected from a woman aged 25 to 45 in good health.

Points on this clone: Other DNA sequences in this sample translate to the same CDR3. The V gene is TRBV6-5, the J gene TRBJ2-7; tentatively, D is TRBD1 or TRBD2 (5 bases each). The V end lost 0 bases, the J end lost 0 bases, and 6 bases lay between the germline ends. The CDR3 is 14 amino acids. Germline V gives CDR1 MNHEY, CDR2 SVGAGI. CDR3: CASSYSGGSYEQYF. The CDR3 bases are TGTGCCAGCAGTTACTCTGGGGGCTCCTACGAGCAGTACTTC.

The chain couples TRBV24-1 to TRBJ2-3; 15 bases are shared with TRBD2. Unmatched junction bases numbered 15, after V lost 5 bases and J lost 4 bases. Germline CDR1 KGHDR, CDR2 SFDVKD. The CDR3 is 20 amino acids. The CDR3 here is CATSGSGTSGGRATSDTQYF. The DNA of the CDR3 is TGTGCCACCAGTGGGTCCGGGACTAGCGGGGGGCGGGCCACTTCAGATACGCAGTATTTT.

The genes are TRBV7-9 and TRBJ2-3; D assignment may be TRBD1 or TRBD2 (5 bases each). The CDR3 runs 16 residues. Per germline, CDR1 SEHNR and CDR2 FQNEAQ (reference sequence). V was pared by 2 bases and J by 3 bases, with 15 bases between. The CDR3 here is CASSLIRDQVTDTQYF. The CDR3 DNA reads as TGTGCCAGCAGCTTAATCAGGGACCAAGTGACAGATACGCAGTATTTT.

The genes are TRBV3-1 (or the pseudogene TRBV3-2) and TRBJ1-1; the D gene is possibly TRBD1 (6 bases). Germline lookup yields CDR1 LGHDT and CDR2 YNNKEL (reference sequence). The length of the CDR3 is 13 residues. V shed 4 bases and J shed 6 bases, with 12 bases lying between them. CDR3 loop: CASSPSDRSEAFF. CDR3 coding DNA: TGTGCCAGCAGCCCCTCGGACAGATCTGAAGCTTTCTTT.

This chain links TRBV5-1 with TRBJ1-6; 8 bases align to TRBD1. V shed 1 base, J shed 1 base, and the junction held 7 bases outside the gene matches. The CDR3 covers 18 residues. Germline CDR1 reads SGHRS; CDR2 reads YFSETQ. The CDR3 here is CASSLRGQEASYNSPLHF. DNA for the CDR3: TGCGCCAGCAGCTTGAGGGGACAGGAGGCGTCCTATAATTCACCCCTCCACTTT.

The CDR3 loop is CASSLRGRGQGVYGYTF. CDR3 bases: TGTGCCAGCAGCTTAAGAGGCAGAGGACAGGGGGTGTATGGCTACACCTTC. The rearrangement joins TRBV7-2 to TRBJ1-2, with 10 bases identical to TRBD1. V dropped 2 bases and J dropped 5; count of bases not matched to a gene: 11. This CDR3 is built from 17 residues. Germline V lookup: CDR1 SGHTA, CDR2 FQGNSA.

The chain links TRBV2 to TRBJ1-4, with D unclear. The CDR3 contains 15 residues. CDR1 and CDR2 from the germline V gene are SNHLY and FYNNEI. V was pared by 5 bases and J by 8 bases, with 18 bases between. The DNA of the CDR3 is TGTGCCAGCAGTTTCGCCAGGCCGGAGGACGAAAAACTGTTTTTT. The encoded protein is CASSFARPEDEKLFF.

V is TRBV10-1 and J is TRBJ1-3; D is uncertain. CDR1 is WNHNN and CDR2 is SYGVQD in the germline V gene (reference sequence). The ends were cut back, 3 bases at V and 3 bases at J, with 3 bases in the middle. The CDR3 totals 12 residues. The CDR3 DNA is TGCGCCAGCAGTGACAATGGAAACACCATATATTTT. Protein sequence: CASSDNGNTIYF.

This chain connects TRBV28 to TRBJ1-6, with TRBD1 matching over 10 bases. CDR3 length: 15 residues. Germline CDR1 and CDR2: MDHEN and SYDVKM. The V gene end was trimmed by 6 bases and the J gene end by 7 bases; junction bases not matched to a gene: 6. Written as DNA, the CDR3 is TGTGCCAGCAGCCAGTGGGGACAGGGGAATTCACCCCTCCACTTT. Amino acids: CASSQWGQGNSPLHF.

The J gene is TRBJ2-7, the V gene TRBV3-1 (or the pseudogene TRBV3-2); TRBD2 aligns across 11 bases. The germline V gene has CDR1 LGHDT and CDR2 YNNKEL (reference sequence). CDR3 length: 16 amino acids. J lost 1 base, V lost 3 bases, and 5 bases had no gene match. The CDR3 DNA reads as TGTGCCAGCAGCCAGCCACTAGCGGGGGATTCCTACGAGCAGTACTTC. Translation gives CASSQPLAGDSYEQYF.

V is TRBV27 and J is TRBJ2-7; no reliable D call. V was clipped by 10 bases and J by 0 bases, with 16 bases between them. This CDR3 spans 14 amino acids. The V gene's germline CDR1 is MNHEY and CDR2 SMNVEV (reference sequence). The CDR3 here is CATQQMPSSYEQYF. The CDR3 DNA reads TGTGCCACACAGCAAATGCCATCCTCCTACGAGCAGTACTTC.

The chain joins TRBV27 to TRBJ1-1; D is possibly TRBD1 (5 bases). V gave up 6 bases and J gave up 3 bases, with 11 bases separating them. This CDR3 is 13 amino acids long. Germline V gene lookup returns CDR1 MNHEY and CDR2 SMNVEV (reference sequence). CDR3 DNA: TGTGCCAGCAGGCTCGGGGGATACACTGAAGCTTTCTTT. Its translation is CASRLGGYTEAFF.

The CDR3 sequence is CASSYPGGVPSSWGNSPLHF. The CDR3 DNA reads TGTGCCAGCAGTTACCCCGGCGGGGTGCCCTCCAGTTGGGGAAATTCACCCCTCCACTTT. The gene calls are TRBV6-2 or TRBV6-3 and TRBJ1-6; no firm D call. Between the trimmed V and J ends, which lost 2 bases and 7 bases, there was a span of 27 bases. There are 20 residues in the CDR3. Germline lookup yields CDR1 MNHEY and CDR2 SVGEGT.

V is TRBV20-1 and J is TRBJ1-1; 10 nucleotides align to TRBD1. This CDR3 region has 11 residues. Germline loops: CDR1 DFQATT, CDR2 SNEGSKA (reference sequence). Losses at the gene ends were 7 bases for V and 10 bases for J; bases not matched to a gene: 6. The CDR3 sequence is CSGRGTGVAFF. The CDR3 DNA follows: TGCAGTGGCCGCGGGACAGGGGTAGCTTTCTTT.

The rearrangement uses TRBV5-1 and TRBJ1-1; TRBD1 matches 7 bases. The CDR3 runs 13 residues. CDR1 and CDR2 (germline): SGHRS, YFSETQ. Losses at the gene ends were 7 bases for V and 5 bases for J; bases not matched to a gene: 8. CDR3 sequence: CASRDSRRTEAFF. CDR3 bases: TGCGCCAGCCGGGACAGCCGGAGGACTGAAGCTTTCTTT.

This chain uses TRBV4-2 with TRBJ2-3; 13 bases align to TRBD2. The V gene's germline CDR1 is LGHNA and CDR2 YNFKEQ. V lost 5 bases to trimming and J lost 3 bases; unmatched junction nucleotides: 8. The CDR3 consists of 17 residues. The CDR3 spells CASSSEGLAGPTDTQYF. CDR3 bases: TGTGCCAGCAGCTCTGAGGGACTAGCGGGACCAACAGATACGCAGTATTTT.

The chain uses TRBV19 and TRBJ1-2; D perhaps matches TRBD1 (6 bases). The CDR3 covers 14 residues. Germline CDR1 is LNHDA and CDR2 is SQIVND (reference sequence). Between the trimmed V and J ends, which lost 4 bases and 2 bases, there was a span of 11 bases. This CDR3 reads CASSTRTENYGYTF. The CDR3 DNA reads TGTGCCAGTAGTACCCGGACAGAGAACTATGGCTACACCTTC.

The chain uses TRBV18 and TRBJ1-1; 7 nucleotides line up with TRBD1. V trimming: 5 bases; J trimming: 2 bases; junction bases outside the gene matches: 11. This CDR3 is built from 16 residues. Germline assignment: CDR1 KGHSH and CDR2 LQKENI. In DNA form, the CDR3 reads TGTGCCAGCTCATCCTTGCAGGGACAGCAAAACACTGAAGCTTTCTTT. Translation: CASSSLQGQQNTEAFF.

The chain uses TRBV7-8 and TRBJ1-5; D is perhaps TRBD1 (5 bases). The CDR3 has 15 amino acids. Germline CDR1 reads SGHVS; CDR2 reads FQNEAQ. V shed 2 bases and J shed 4 bases, with 12 bases lying between them. In DNA, the CDR3 is TGTGCCAGCAGCTTAAGAGGGACGAGGAATCAGCCCCAGCATTTT. This gives the protein CASSLRGTRNQPQHF. Based on the CDR3 plus reference TRBV7-8 and TRBJ1-5, the full variable domain is GAGVSQSPRYKVAKRGQDVALRCDPISGHVSLFWYQQALGQGPEFLTYFQNEAQLDKSGLPSDRFFAERPEGSVSTLKIQRTQQEDSAVYLCASSLRGTRNQPQHFGDGTRLSIL.

This chain links TRBV13 with TRBJ1-2, with D unresolved. Germline V gene sequence: CDR1 PRHDT, CDR2 FYEKMQ (reference sequence). This CDR3 has 16 residues. V was shortened by 0 bases and J by 2 bases, with 13 bases between the two germline ends. CDR3 residues: CASSLGGWGRNYGYTF. The CDR3, as DNA: TGTGCCAGCAGCTTAGGAGGTTGGGGAAGGAACTATGGCTACACCTTC. The full variable domain, rest sourced from reference TRBV13 and TRBJ1-2, is AAGVIQSPRHLIKEKRETATLKCYPIPRHDTVYWYQQGPGQDPQFLISFYEKMQSDKGSIPDRFSAQQFSDYHSELNMSSLELGDSALYFCASSLGGWGRNYGYTFGSGTRLTVV.

The chain joins TRBV6-5 to TRBJ1-2; D ambiguous. The CDR3 has 13 residues. With 8 bases removed from V and 2 bases from J, the gap between germline ends came to 12 bases. Germline assignment: CDR1 MNHEY and CDR2 SVGAGI. This CDR3 reads CASRGDGNYGYTF. The CDR3 DNA reads as TGTGCCAGCCGGGGTGACGGCAACTATGGCTACACCTTC.

J is TRBJ1-6 and V is TRBV7-9; D uncertain. CDR1 and CDR2 (germline): SEHNR, FQNEAQ (reference sequence). This CDR3 is 12 amino acids long. V lost 3 bases and J lost 7, with 4 bases in between. The DNA for the CDR3 is TGTGCCAGCAGCTTCCCAAATTCACCCCTCCACTTT. It translates to CASSFPNSPLHF.

The rearrangement joins TRBV10-3 to TRBJ2-7; weak D call: TRBD1 (5 bases). The V end was cut by 7 bases, the J end by 0 bases, with 22 bases between. Per germline, CDR1 ENHRY and CDR2 SYGVKD. This CDR3 comprises 17 residues. The CDR3: CAIKPTVGRQSSYEQYF. The CDR3 DNA is TGTGCCATCAAACCGACTGTGGGTCGACAGAGCTCCTACGAGCAGTACTTC.

The V gene is TRBV12-3 or TRBV12-4, the J gene TRBJ1-1; D is unresolved. V gave up 2 bases and J gave up 2 bases, with 6 bases separating them. This CDR3 region has 13 residues. DNA for the CDR3: TGTGCCAGCAGTTTATCGGTAAACACTGAAGCTTTCTTT. It yields the protein CASSLSVNTEAFF.

J is TRBJ2-3 and V is TRBV5-1, with 7 bases matching TRBD1. Per germline, CDR1 SGHRS and CDR2 YFSETQ. J was trimmed by 3 bases and V by 4 bases; bases with no gene match: 17. This CDR3 region has 18 residues. DNA for the CDR3: TGCGCCAGCAGCCCGCGGATAGGTTTTGGACAGGAGACAGATACGCAGTATTTT. This codes for CASSPRIGFGQETDTQYF.

The chain recombines TRBV5-1 with TRBJ2-7; unclear D gene. CDR1 is SGHRS, CDR2 YFSETQ, per germline. V dropped 0 bases and J dropped 2 bases, with 6 bases sitting between them. This CDR3 is built from 13 residues. As DNA, the CDR3 is TGCGCCAGCAGCTTGGTCTATCCCTACGAGCAGTACTTC. Its translation is CASSLVYPYEQYF.

This chain's CDR3 is CASNRGNSPLHF. CDR3 DNA: TGTGCCAGTAACAGGGGTAATTCACCCCTCCACTTT. The V gene is TRBV6-6, the J gene TRBJ1-6; TRBD1 matches at 7 bases. Per the germline V gene, CDR1 is MNHNY and CDR2 is SVGAGI (reference sequence). This CDR3 comprises 12 residues. V trimming: 9 bases; J trimming: 6 bases; junction bases outside the gene matches: 2.

The rearrangement links TRBV23-1 to TRBJ1-5; 7 nucleotides agree with TRBD1. TRBV23-1 is an ORF, with its function uncertain. Trimming took 11 bases from V and 0 from J; bases not matched to a gene: 4. The CDR3 extends over 13 amino acids. CDR3 residues: CAGQDYSNQPQHF. As DNA, the CDR3 is TGCGCCGGACAGGATTATAGCAATCAGCCCCAGCATTTT.

The CDR3 coding sequence is TGCAGCGTGCAGGGTTCAGAGGGAAGCTATGGCTACACCTTC. It specifies CSVQGSEGSYGYTF. This chain connects TRBV29-1 to TRBJ1-2; possible D gene TRBD1, 5 bases. Germline V gene lookup returns CDR1 SQVTM and CDR2 ANQGSEA. V was trimmed by 6 bases and J by 4 bases, leaving 18 bases between them. The CDR3 is 14 amino acids.

V usage is TRBV2 and J usage is TRBJ1-1; D gene ambiguous. CDR3 length: 13 residues. V shed 3 bases and J shed 4 bases, with 9 bases lying between them. Germline CDR1 is SNHLY and CDR2 is FYNNEI. The CDR3 reads CASSEGWSTEAFF. The CDR3 DNA reads as TGTGCCAGCAGTGAGGGTTGGAGCACTGAAGCTTTCTTT.

The chain has TRBV28 and TRBJ1-1; D not resolved. Trimming shortened V by 8 bases and J by 5 bases, and 18 bases separated the two germline ends. Per the germline V gene, CDR1 is MDHEN and CDR2 is SYDVKM. The CDR3 has 14 residues. CDR3 loop: CASSPASELTEAFF. The CDR3 DNA sequence: TGTGCCAGCTCTCCCGCCAGTGAGTTGACTGAAGCTTTCTTT.

V is TRBV7-8 and J is TRBJ2-7; tentative D call: TRBD2 (6 bases). The germline V gene has CDR1 SGHVS and CDR2 FQNEAQ. V dropped 7 bases and J dropped 2 bases, with 18 bases sitting between them. CDR3 length: 15 residues. The CDR3 sequence: CASTLGAGWTYEQYF. CDR3 in DNA: TGTGCCAGCACCCTGGGAGCGGGCTGGACCTACGAGCAGTACTTC.